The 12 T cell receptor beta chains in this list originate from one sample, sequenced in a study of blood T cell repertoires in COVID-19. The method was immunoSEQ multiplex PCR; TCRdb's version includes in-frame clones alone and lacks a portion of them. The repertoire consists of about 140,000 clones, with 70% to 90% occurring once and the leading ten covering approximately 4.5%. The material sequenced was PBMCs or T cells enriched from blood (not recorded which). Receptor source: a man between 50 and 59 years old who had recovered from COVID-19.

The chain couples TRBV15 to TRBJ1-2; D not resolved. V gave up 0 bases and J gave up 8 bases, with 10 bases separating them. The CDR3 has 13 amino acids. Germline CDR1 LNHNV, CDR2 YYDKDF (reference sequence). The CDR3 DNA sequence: TGTGCCACCAGCAGAGACACAAGCGGGGGCTACACCTTC. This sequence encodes CATSRDTSGGYTF. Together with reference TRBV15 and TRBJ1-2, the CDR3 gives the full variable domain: DAMVIQNPRYQVTQFGKPVTLSCSQTLNHNVMYWYQQKSSQAPKLLFHYYDKDFNNEADTPDNFQSRRPNTSFCFLDIRSPGLGDTAMYLCATSRDTSGGYTFGSGTRLTVV.

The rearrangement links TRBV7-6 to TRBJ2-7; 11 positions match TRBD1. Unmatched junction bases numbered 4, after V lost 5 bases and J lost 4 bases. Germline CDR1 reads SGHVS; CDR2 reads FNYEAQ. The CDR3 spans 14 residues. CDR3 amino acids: CASSRGTGGYEQYF. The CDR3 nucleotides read TGTGCCAGCAGCCGCGGGACAGGGGGTTACGAGCAGTACTTC.

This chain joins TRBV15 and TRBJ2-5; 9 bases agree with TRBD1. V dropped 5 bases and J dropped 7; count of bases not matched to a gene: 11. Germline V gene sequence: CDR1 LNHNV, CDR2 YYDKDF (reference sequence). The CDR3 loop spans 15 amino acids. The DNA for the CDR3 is TGTGCCACCAGCCGTACCGGACAGGGGATTAGGACCCAGTACTTC. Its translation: CATSRTGQGIRTQYF.

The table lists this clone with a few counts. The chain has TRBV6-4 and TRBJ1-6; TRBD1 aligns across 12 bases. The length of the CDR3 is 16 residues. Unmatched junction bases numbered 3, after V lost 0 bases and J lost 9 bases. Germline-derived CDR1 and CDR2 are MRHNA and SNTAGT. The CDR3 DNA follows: TGTGCCAGCAGTGACTCACCGGGACAGGGGGCTTCACCCCTCCACTTT. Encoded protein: CASSDSPGQGASPLHF.

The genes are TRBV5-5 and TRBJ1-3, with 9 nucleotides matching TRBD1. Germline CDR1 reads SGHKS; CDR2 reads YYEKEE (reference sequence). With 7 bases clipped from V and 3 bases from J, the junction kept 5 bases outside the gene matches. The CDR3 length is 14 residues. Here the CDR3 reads CASAWDRDGNTIYF. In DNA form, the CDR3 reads TGTGCCAGCGCTTGGGACAGGGATGGAAACACCATATATTTT.

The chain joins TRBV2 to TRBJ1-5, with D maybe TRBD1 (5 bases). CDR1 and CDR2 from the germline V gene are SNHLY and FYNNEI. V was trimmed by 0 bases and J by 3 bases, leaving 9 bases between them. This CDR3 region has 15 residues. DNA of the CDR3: TGTGCCAGCAGTGAAGCGGGGGGGATCAATCAGCCCCAGCATTTT. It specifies CASSEAGGINQPQHF. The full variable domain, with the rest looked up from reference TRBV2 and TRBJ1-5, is EPEVTQTPSHQVTQMGQEVILRCVPISNHLYFYWYRQILGQKVEFLVSFYNNEISEKSEIFDDQFSVERPDGSNFTLKIRSTKLEDSAMYFCASSEAGGINQPQHFGDGTRLSIL.

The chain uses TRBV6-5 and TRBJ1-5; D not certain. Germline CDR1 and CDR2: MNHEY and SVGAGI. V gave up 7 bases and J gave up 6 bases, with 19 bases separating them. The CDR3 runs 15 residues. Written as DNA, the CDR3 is TGTGCCAGCATACCCGAGGTTACCGGAACTCAGCCCCAGCATTTT. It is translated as CASIPEVTGTQPQHF.

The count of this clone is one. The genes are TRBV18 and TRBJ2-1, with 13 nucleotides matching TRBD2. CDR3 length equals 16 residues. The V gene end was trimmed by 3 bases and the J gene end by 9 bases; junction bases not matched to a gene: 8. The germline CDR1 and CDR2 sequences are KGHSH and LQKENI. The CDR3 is CASSPPGTSGISEQFF. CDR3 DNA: TGTGCCAGCTCACCGCCCGGGACTAGCGGGATTAGTGAGCAGTTCTTC.

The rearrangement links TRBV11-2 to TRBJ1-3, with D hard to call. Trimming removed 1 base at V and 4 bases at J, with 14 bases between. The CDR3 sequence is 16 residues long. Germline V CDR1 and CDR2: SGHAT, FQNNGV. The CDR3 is CASSLVLYKPGNTIYF. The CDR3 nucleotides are TGTGCCAGCAGCTTAGTGCTGTATAAGCCAGGAAACACCATATATTTT. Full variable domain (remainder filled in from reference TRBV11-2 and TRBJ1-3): EAGVAQSPRYKIIEKRQSVAFWCNPISGHATLYWYQQILGQGPKLLIQFQNNGVVDDSQLPKDRFSAERLKGVDSTLKIQPAKLEDSAVYLCASSLVLYKPGNTIYFGEGSWLTVV.

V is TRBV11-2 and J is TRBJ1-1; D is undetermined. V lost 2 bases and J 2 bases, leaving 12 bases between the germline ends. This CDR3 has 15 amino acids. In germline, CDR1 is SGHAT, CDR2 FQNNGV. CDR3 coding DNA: TGTGCCAGCAGCTTAATGCCGGGATTCAACACTGAAGCTTTCTTT. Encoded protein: CASSLMPGFNTEAFF. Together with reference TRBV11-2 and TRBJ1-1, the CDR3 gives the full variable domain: EAGVAQSPRYKIIEKRQSVAFWCNPISGHATLYWYQQILGQGPKLLIQFQNNGVVDDSQLPKDRFSAERLKGVDSTLKIQPAKLEDSAVYLCASSLMPGFNTEAFFGQGTRLTVV.

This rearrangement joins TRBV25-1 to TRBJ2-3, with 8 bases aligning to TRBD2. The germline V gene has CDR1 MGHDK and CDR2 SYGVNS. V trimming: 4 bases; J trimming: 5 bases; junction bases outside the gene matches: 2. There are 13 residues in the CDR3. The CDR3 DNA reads TGTGCCAGCAGTGTGGCGGGGGGAGATACGCAGTATTTT. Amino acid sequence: CASSVAGGDTQYF.

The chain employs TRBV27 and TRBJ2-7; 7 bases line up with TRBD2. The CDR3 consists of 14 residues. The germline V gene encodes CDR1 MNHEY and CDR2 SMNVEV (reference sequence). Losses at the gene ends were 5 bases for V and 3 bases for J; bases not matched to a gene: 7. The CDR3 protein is CASSPFSGNYEQYF. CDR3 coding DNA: TGTGCCAGCAGTCCCTTCAGCGGGAACTACGAGCAGTACTTC.